The next 9 T cell receptor beta chains were all read from a single sample in a study of control samples from healthy donors and cancer patients. Assay: immunoSEQ multiplex PCR; the TCRdb copy retains only in-frame clones and omits some. The repertoire holds more than 65,000 clones, with 83% as singletons. Specimen: blood. These receptors came from a man between 60 and 75 years old in good health.

The V gene is TRBV9, the J gene TRBJ2-5; D is unresolved. The germline V gene encodes CDR1 SGDLS and CDR2 YYNGEE. CDR3 size: 14 residues. The V and J ends lost 0 bases and 3 bases respectively, with 9 bases between them. The CDR3 protein is CASSVGLGEETQYF. CDR3 in DNA: TGTGCCAGCAGCGTAGGACTTGGGGAAGAGACCCAGTACTTC. Variable domain in full (rest from reference TRBV9 and TRBJ2-5): DSGVTQTPKHLITATGQRVTLRCSPRSGDLSVYWYQQSLDQGLQFLIQYYNGEERAKGNILERFSAQQFPDLHSELNLSSLELGDSALYFCASSVGLGEETQYFGPGTRLLVL.

The chain combines TRBV7-8 with TRBJ2-7; no firm D call. Trimming stripped 2 bases from V and 3 bases from J, with 2 bases between. Germline V lookup: CDR1 SGHVS, CDR2 FQNEAQ. The CDR3 loop spans 11 amino acids. For the CDR3, the DNA is TGTGCCAGCAGCTTAAGCTACGAGCAGTACTTC. Encoded protein: CASSLSYEQYF.

The chain joins TRBV2 to TRBJ1-6, with D perhaps TRBD1 (5 bases). The CDR3 is 15 residues long. Between the trimmed V and J ends, which lost 9 bases and 4 bases, there was a span of 16 bases. Per germline, CDR1 SNHLY and CDR2 FYNNEI. In DNA form, the CDR3 reads TGTGCCAGAGGAGGGACCGCGGATTATAATTCACCCCTCCACTTT. Its protein product is CARGGTADYNSPLHF.

V and J are TRBV7-8 and TRBJ2-1, with TRBD2 identical over 12 bases. V shed 5 bases, J shed 3 bases, and the junction held 2 bases outside the gene matches. The CDR3 totals 15 residues. CDR1 is SGHVS, CDR2 FQNEAQ, per germline. The chain's CDR3 is CASSPGLAGYNEQFF. The DNA for the CDR3 is TGTGCCAGCAGCCCGGGACTAGCGGGCTACAATGAGCAGTTCTTC.

This rearrangement joins TRBV6-6 to TRBJ2-7; D not resolved. CDR1 MNHNY and CDR2 SVGAGI come from the germline V gene (reference sequence). This CDR3 has 12 amino acids. V gave up 5 bases and J gave up 1 base, with 6 bases separating them. CDR3 loop: CASSGPSYEQYF. The CDR3 DNA is TGTGCCAGCAGTGGACCGTCCTACGAGCAGTACTTC.

The gene calls are TRBV28 and TRBJ2-1; TRBD2 might be the D (6 bases). Per germline, CDR1 MDHEN and CDR2 SYDVKM. The germline V and J ends were trimmed by 8 bases and 8 bases, with 19 bases remaining between them. The CDR3 has 14 residues. CDR3 residues: CASRQSGPTDEQFF. The CDR3, as DNA: TGTGCCAGCCGCCAGAGCGGGCCCACGGATGAGCAGTTCTTC.

The chain is built from TRBV2 and TRBJ1-6, with D perhaps matching TRBD1 (6 bases). The V end lost 5 bases, the J end lost 0 bases, and 14 bases lay between the germline ends. Germline CDR1 SNHLY, CDR2 FYNNEI. CDR3 size: 17 residues. The CDR3: CASSPMGGASYNSPLHF. The DNA of the CDR3 is TGTGCCAGCAGTCCCATGGGGGGCGCCTCCTATAATTCACCCCTCCACTTT.

The gene calls are TRBV24-1 and TRBJ2-1; TRBD1 aligns across 8 bases. Per germline, CDR1 KGHDR and CDR2 SFDVKD. After removal of 3 bases from V and 12 bases from J, the junction contained 6 bases not matched to a gene. This CDR3 is 13 amino acids long. CDR3 sequence: CATSDSQGARQFF. Written as DNA, the CDR3 is TGTGCCACCAGTGATAGTCAGGGGGCTAGGCAGTTCTTC.

The V and J genes are TRBV4-2 and TRBJ1-6, with D perhaps matching TRBD1 (6 bases). Germline lookup yields CDR1 LGHNA and CDR2 YNFKEQ. The CDR3 loop spans 17 amino acids. Trimming took off 4 bases at V and 5 bases at J, with 18 bases between the two ends. The CDR3: CASSPRGGGRNNSPLHF. The CDR3, as DNA: TGTGCCAGCAGCCCCAGGGGAGGGGGGAGAAATAATTCACCCCTCCACTTT.